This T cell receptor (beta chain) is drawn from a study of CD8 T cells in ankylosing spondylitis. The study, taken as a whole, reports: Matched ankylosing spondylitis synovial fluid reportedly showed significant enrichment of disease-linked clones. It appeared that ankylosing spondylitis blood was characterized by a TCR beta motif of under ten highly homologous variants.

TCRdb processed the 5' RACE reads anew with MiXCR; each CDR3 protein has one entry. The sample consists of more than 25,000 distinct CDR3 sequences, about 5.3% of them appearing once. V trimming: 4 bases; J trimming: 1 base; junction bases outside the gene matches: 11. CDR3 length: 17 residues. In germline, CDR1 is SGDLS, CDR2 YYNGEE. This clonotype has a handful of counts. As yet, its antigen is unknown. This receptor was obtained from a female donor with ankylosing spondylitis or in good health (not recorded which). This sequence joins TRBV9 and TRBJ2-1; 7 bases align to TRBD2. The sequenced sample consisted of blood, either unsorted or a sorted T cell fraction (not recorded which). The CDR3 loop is CASSPKRSGGSYNEQFF. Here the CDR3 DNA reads TGTGCCAGCAGCCCTAAACGTTCGGGGGGTTCCTACAATGAGCAGTTCTTC.